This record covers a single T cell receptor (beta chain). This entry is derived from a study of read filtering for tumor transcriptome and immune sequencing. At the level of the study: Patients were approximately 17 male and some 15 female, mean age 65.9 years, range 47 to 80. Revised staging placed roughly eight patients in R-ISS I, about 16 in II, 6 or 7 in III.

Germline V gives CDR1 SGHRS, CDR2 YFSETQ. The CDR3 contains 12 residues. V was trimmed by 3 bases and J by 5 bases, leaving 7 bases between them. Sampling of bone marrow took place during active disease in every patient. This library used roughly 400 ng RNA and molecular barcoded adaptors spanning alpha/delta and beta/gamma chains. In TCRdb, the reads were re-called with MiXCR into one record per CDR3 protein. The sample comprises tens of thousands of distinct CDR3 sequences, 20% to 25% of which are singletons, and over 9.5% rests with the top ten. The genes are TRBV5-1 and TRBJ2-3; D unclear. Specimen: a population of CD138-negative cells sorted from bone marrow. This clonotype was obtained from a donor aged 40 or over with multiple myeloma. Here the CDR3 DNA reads TGCGCCAGCAGCTGGGATGGAGATACGCAGTATTTT. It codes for CASSWDGDTQYF. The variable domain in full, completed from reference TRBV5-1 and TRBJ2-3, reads KAGVTQTPRYLIKTRGQQVTLSCSPISGHRSVSWYQQTPGQGLQFLFEYFSETQRNKGNFPGRFSGRQFSNSRSEMNVSTLELGDSALYLCASSWDGDTQYFGPGTRLTVL.